This T cell receptor (beta chain) was identified in a study of CD8 T cells in Susac syndrome. Reverse transcription of roughly 0.5 to 1 ug RNA used random hexamers. Multiplex PCR with immunoSEQ amplified the TCR beta CDR3 across 54 Vbeta and 13 Jbeta. TCRdb independently ran MiXCR on the immunoSEQ multiplex PCR reads; one entry per CDR3 protein. This sample yields approximately 150,000 distinct CDR3 sequences, of which roughly 93% are seen a single time; more than 0.11% belongs to the top ten. Healthy donors constituted the controls, which were matched for age and sex. The CD8+ and CD4+ T cells were negatively isolated, with the TEMRA cells enriched by FACS. Comments on this clonotype: The antigen is undetermined.

Broader study findings: By the study's own acknowledgment, its TCR sequencing and HLA analysis included relatively few individuals.

From germline, CDR1 is DFQATT and CDR2 SNEGSKA (reference sequence). The V gene end was trimmed by 5 bases and the J gene end by 7 bases; junction bases not matched to a gene: 11. CDR3 size: 15 residues. The J gene is TRBJ1-5, the V gene TRBV20-1, with TRBD1 matching 10 bases. The sequencing sample was made of CD4+ T cells from PBMCs. This clonotype was sampled from a human donor in good health. CDR3 nucleotide sequence: TGCAGTGCTTCCCTTTCGACAGGGGGCGGGCAGCCCCAGCATTTT. It yields the protein CSASLSTGGGQPQHF.